This TCR beta chain was sequenced during a study of graft-versus-host responses after intestinal transplantation. A word on this clone: The antigen is unknown.

Sequencing was performed with immunoSEQ multiplex PCR; in TCRdb, only in-frame clones are kept and a portion is missing. Of 50,000 to 75,000 clones in the sample, over 90% were seen once. This receptor was obtained from a human donor who was the organ donor for an intestinal transplant. Sequences were derived from unstimulated CD8+ T cells sorted from spleen or lymph node cells, sampled before transplant.

In nucleotides, the CDR3 is TGTGCCAGCAGCCAACGGACTAGCGGGTACGAGCAGTACTTC. It translates to CASSQRTSGYEQYF. This sequence joins TRBV11-2 and TRBJ2-7; 11 nucleotides agree with TRBD2. CDR3 length: 14 residues. V gave up 5 bases and J gave up 4 bases; unmatched junction bases: 4. Per the germline V gene, CDR1 is SGHAT and CDR2 is FQNNGV.